The entry below describes one T cell receptor (beta chain). Its target is not known. This sample is part of a study of T cell responses to AZD1222 COVID-19 vaccine. Regarding the study as a whole: Across the whole spike, CD4 TCRs peaked at regions 160-218 and 743-854. Donors, mostly white British, included more females; clonal diversity was possibly underestimated. After the peak T cell response, and only then, were repertoires sampled.

TCRdb's copy holds only in-frame clones and misses some; the assay was immunoSEQ multiplex PCR. The sample holds 150,000 to 200,000 clones, approximately 94% seen once. This TCR derives from an adult who received the AZD1222 COVID-19 vaccine. The input for sequencing was peripheral blood, taken 28 days after the second AZD1222 dose.

Here the CDR3 DNA reads TGTGCCAGCAGCTTAGGTATCGCGGGAGCTGTCCCAGATACGCAGTATTTT. As protein: CASSLGIAGAVPDTQYF. The V gene is TRBV7-2, the J gene TRBJ2-3, with 7 bases that match TRBD2. The CDR3 totals 17 residues. V gave up 1 base and J gave up 4 bases; unmatched junction bases: 11. The germline V gene encodes CDR1 SGHTA and CDR2 FQGNSA. The full variable domain, completed using reference TRBV7-2 and TRBJ2-3, is GAGVSQSPSNKVTEKGKDVELRCDPISGHTALYWYRQSLGQGLEFLIYFQGNSAPDKSGLPSDRFSAERTGGSVSTLTIQRTQQEDSAVYLCASSLGIAGAVPDTQYFGPGTRLTVL.